This TCR beta chain was found in a study of blood T cell repertoires in COVID-19. Overall study: Both acute and convalescent COVID-19 samples were obtained from the United States, Italy and Spain. PBMCs, B-cell-depleted T cells, or T cells provided the cDNA or gDNA that made up the material.

This clone was detected once. Original processing methods: Researchers report that nucleated cell counts were estimated from reference gene primer amplification. Sequencing used immunoSEQ multiplex PCR; TCRdb keeps in-frame clones, though not all of them. V and J calls and clone size are copied from that table; D and trimming were computed from the DNA. The sample lists 200,000 or so clones, 75% to 90% occurring once. Sequencing used peripheral blood. The sequence derives from a middle-aged woman with acute or convalescent COVID-19.

DNA of the CDR3: TGTGCCAGCAACAGGGACAGGGGGGGCGAGCAGTACTTC. Translating it yields CASNRDRGGEQYF. The chain recombines TRBV12-3 or TRBV12-4 with TRBJ2-7; TRBD1 matches 11 bases. The CDR3 spans 13 residues. Trimming took 7 bases from V and 6 from J; bases not matched to a gene: 5.